The 9 T cell receptor beta chains below all came from one sample that was sequenced in a study of tumor T cells in aggressive B-cell lymphoma. The data were produced by immunoSEQ multiplex PCR, yet TCRdb's version contains in-frame clones alone and is incomplete. The repertoire includes several thousand clones, 85% to 95% of them detected once, and around 2% sits in the top ten. Specimen: tumor tissue. The source of these receptors is an adult with diffuse large B cell lymphoma.

The chain links TRBV7-2 to TRBJ2-2; 8 positions match TRBD1. The junction had 8 bases not matched to a gene; V was cut back by 1 base and J by 7 bases. The germline V gene encodes CDR1 SGHTA and CDR2 FQGNSA. CDR3 length equals 16 residues. The CDR3 here is CASSLELDRENGELFF. The CDR3 nucleotides read TGTGCCAGCAGCTTAGAATTGGACAGGGAGAACGGGGAGCTGTTTTTT.

This clone came up a few times. This rearrangement joins TRBV10-3 to TRBJ1-1; D call uncertain. The CDR3 loop spans 12 amino acids. Trimming pared 3 bases from V and 9 bases from J, leaving 11 bases between. Germline lookup yields CDR1 ENHRY and CDR2 SYGVKD. The CDR3 DNA is TGTGCCATCAGTGATGACACCCAGAAAGCTTTCTTT. Its translation is CAISDDTQKAFF.

The chain is built from TRBV29-1 and TRBJ2-3; no firm D call. The CDR3 totals 11 residues. CDR1 is SQVTM, CDR2 ANQGSEA, per germline. V lost 5 bases and J lost 5, with 8 bases in between. The CDR3 nucleotides are TGCAGCGTTCACGGTGGAGATACGCAGTATTTT. It is translated as CSVHGGDTQYF.

About this clone: Distinct nucleotide sequences in the sample also encode this CDR3. V and J are TRBV18 and TRBJ2-6; 10 bases match TRBD2. The CDR3 spans 17 residues. J lost 0 bases, V lost 6 bases, and 5 bases had no gene match. Germline V gene data show CDR1 as KGHSH and CDR2 as LQKENI. As DNA, the CDR3 is TGTGCCAGCTCGCTAGCGGGAGACCCCTCTGGGGCCAACGTCCTGACTTTC. Amino acid sequence: CASSLAGDPSGANVLTF.

V usage is TRBV10-3 and J usage is TRBJ2-3; TRBD1 matches at 9 bases. The trim removed 6 bases at V and 1 base at J, leaving 17 bases unmatched. The germline V gene has CDR1 ENHRY and CDR2 SYGVKD. This CDR3 region has 19 residues. The CDR3 sequence is CAISLTGGAAMAGTDTQYF. CDR3 sequence (DNA): TGTGCCATCAGCCTTACAGGGGGCGCGGCTATGGCTGGCACAGATACGCAGTATTTT.

The chain links TRBV28 to TRBJ1-2; 9 nucleotides align to TRBD1. Germline V lookup: CDR1 MDHEN, CDR2 SYDVKM. The trim removed 3 bases at V and 9 bases at J, leaving 5 bases unmatched. This CDR3 contains 13 residues. The DNA for the CDR3 is TGTGCCAGCAGTTTCCCGGGACAGGGTCGCTACACCTTC. Residues: CASSFPGQGRYTF.

The genes are TRBV5-4 and TRBJ2-1, with a tentative D call TRBD2 (5 bases). Trimming removed 1 base from V and 8 bases from J, with 10 bases in between. The CDR3 extends over 13 amino acids. Germline V gene sequence: CDR1 SGHNT, CDR2 YYREEE (reference sequence). CDR3 nucleotides: TGTGCCAGCAGCTTGCGGGATATCGATGAGCAGTTCTTC. This encodes CASSLRDIDEQFF. Full variable domain (missing parts from reference TRBV5-4 and TRBJ2-1): ETGVTQSPTHLIKTRGQQVTLRCSSQSGHNTVSWYQQALGQGPQFIFQYYREEENGRGNFPPRFSGLQFPNYSSELNVNALELDDSALYLCASSLRDIDEQFFGPGTRLTVL.

The chain uses TRBV7-9 and TRBJ2-1, with a possible D match to TRBD2 (6 bases). Germline CDR1 reads SEHNR; CDR2 reads FQNEAQ (reference sequence). This CDR3 is 15 amino acids long. Between the trimmed V and J ends, which lost 5 bases and 0 bases, there was a span of 11 bases. The CDR3 DNA reads as TGTGCCAGCAGCCTAGGGAGGCGCTCCTACAATGAGCAGTTCTTC. Translation: CASSLGRRSYNEQFF. Complete variable domain (other parts from reference TRBV7-9 and TRBJ2-1): DTGVSQNPRHKITKRGQNVTFRCDPISEHNRLYWYRQTLGQGPEFLTYFQNEAQLEKSRLLSDRFSAERPKGSFSTLEIQRTEQGDSAMYLCASSLGRRSYNEQFFGPGTRLTVL.

This clone was seen a single time. The genes are TRBV5-4 and TRBJ2-2; the match to TRBD1 covers 7 bases. Germline assignment: CDR1 SGHNT and CDR2 YYREEE (reference sequence). After removal of 4 bases from V and 4 bases from J, the junction contained 4 bases not matched to a gene. CDR3 length: 14 amino acids. This CDR3 reads CASSPYRGTGELFF. In DNA, the CDR3 is TGTGCCAGCAGCCCGTACAGGGGCACCGGGGAGCTGTTTTTT.